The clone carrying this TCR beta chain is a singleton in its sample. Antigen unknown. The germline CDR1 and CDR2 sequences are KGHSH and LQKENI. The CDR3 runs to 16 residues. Trimming took 0 bases from V and 3 from J, leaving 14 bases between them. The repertoire was sequenced with immunoSEQ multiplex PCR; TCRdb's copy has only in-frame clones and lacks some. This sample yields over a million clones, of which roughly 96% are seen a single time; about 1% belongs to the top ten. These data come from a study of shared clonotypes between healthy human individuals. The wider study: With ages of 18 to 49, the donors were two women and a few men.

The study, taken as a whole, reports: Owing to a small donor count, the genetic and exposure-history diversity represented was limited. Sequencing depth was a factor that was expected to affect clonotype sharing among donors.

In the CD4+ fraction, cells were divided into CD45RA+ naive and CD45RA-negative memory subsets. The chain joins TRBV18 to TRBJ2-5; D perhaps matches TRBD1 (6 bases). Source material: naive CD4+ T cells sorted from blood. Sample subset: CD45RA+ positively selected. The receptor was derived from a man aged 25-40 years in good health. In DNA, the CDR3 is TGTGCCAGCTCACCACCTTTCTTACAGGGCGAAGAGACCCAGTACTTC. It specifies CASSPPFLQGEETQYF.